The rows below give T cell receptor beta chains drawn from one sample of a study of blood T cell repertoires in COVID-19. The protocol was immunoSEQ multiplex PCR, while the TCRdb copy is restricted to in-frame clones and leaves out a portion. The table records over 150,000 clones, 75% to 80% of them present only once. Sequencing was carried out using peripheral blood. These receptors came from a woman aged 70 to 79 with acute or convalescent COVID-19. Both conserved end residues are part of each CDR3. The order of the fields is V gene, CDR3 protein.

>TRBV5-1
CASSLAGTGINTGELFF
>TRBV29-1
CSVETSGGPSEQYF
>TRBV9
CASSVVAGGSADTQYF
>TRBV5-1
CASSFGQESYGYTF
>TRBV10-2
CASSEREYEQYF
>TRBV6-2/TRBV6-3
CASSRLRTSGRGLSGNEQFF
>TRBV27
CASSSVGGPGDTQYF
>TRBV6-5
CASGQVYVDEQYF
>TRBV12-3/TRBV12-4
CAMGDRGNTEAFF
>TRBV19
CASKEPGGRNEKLFF
>TRBV5-1
CASSSASGRTGELFF
>TRBV6-6
CASSARQGGNSPLHF
>TRBV5-4
CASSLEWGTNTEAFF
>TRBV7-9
CASSTSYQAGGYTF
>TRBV2
CASSDPGQPQHF
>TRBV3-1/TRBV3-2
CASSQGLAGGRNEQFF
>TRBV3-1/TRBV3-2
CASSSSRVTGNTIYF
>TRBV21-1
CASSKDKTSVAEGEKLFF
>TRBV5-4
CASSLVLAGSTDTQYF
>TRBV7-3
CASTQFAGTYNEQFF
>TRBV4-2
CASSQETGMVNTGELFF
>TRBV29-1
CSVGDSARGEQFF
>TRBV12-3/TRBV12-4
CASSFVAYNEQFF
>TRBV24-1
CATTGQGVGYNEQFF
>TRBV28
CASSSPGKTHEQYF
>TRBV7-9
CASRIQGVKTEAFF
>TRBV14
CASSQRRGNTGELFF
>TRBV7-3
CASSLTASLSEQYF
>TRBV6-4
CASSESPGGNQPQHF
>TRBV19
CASSIGGSTTGELFF
>TRBV6-2/TRBV6-3
CASSLTTTSGKQFF
>TRBV6-5
CASSYGGQETQYF
>TRBV18
CASSPWDKPYEQYF
>TRBV7-9
CASSFGQTTNEKLFF
>TRBV3-1/TRBV3-2
CASSLQPEYNEQFF
>TRBV28
CASSTAGGRTGELFF
>TRBV15
CATRPGLAGAMNNEQFF
>TRBV5-4
CASSPGTGGRRVGNIQYF
>TRBV18
CASSSTRLRGHGELFF
>TRBV12-1
CASSFVVRYSEQFF
>TRBV5-1
CASSLEPSRRGLGTEAFF
>TRBV29-1
CSASPGGGGATEAFF
>TRBV15
CATSRSRNTGELFF
>TRBV12-3/TRBV12-4
CASSRDRAETQYF
>TRBV28
CASRTPGTATNEKLFF
>TRBV9
CASSPIRGGTGELFF
>TRBV5-1
CASSLEISGATDTQYF